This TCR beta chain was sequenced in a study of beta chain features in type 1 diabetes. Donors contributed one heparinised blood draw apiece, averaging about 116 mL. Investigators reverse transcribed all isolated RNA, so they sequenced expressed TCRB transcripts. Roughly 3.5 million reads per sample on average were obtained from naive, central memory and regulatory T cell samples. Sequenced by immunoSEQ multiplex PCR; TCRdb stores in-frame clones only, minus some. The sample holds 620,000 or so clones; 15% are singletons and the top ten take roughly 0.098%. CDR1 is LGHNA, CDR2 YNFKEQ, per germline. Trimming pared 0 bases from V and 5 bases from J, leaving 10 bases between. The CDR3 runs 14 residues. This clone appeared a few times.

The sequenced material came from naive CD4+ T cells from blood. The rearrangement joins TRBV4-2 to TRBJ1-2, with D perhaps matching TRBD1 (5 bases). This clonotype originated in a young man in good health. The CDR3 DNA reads TGTGCCAGCAGCCAAGATCGGGCAGGGTATGGCTACACCTTC. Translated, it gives CASSQDRAGYGYTF.